This TCR beta chain originates from a study of blood T cell repertoires in COVID-19. As regards this clone: The junction differs from germline at one of its ends, possibly a read error.

The CDR3 covers 11 residues. As processed by the authors: Nucleated cell counts were estimated from reference gene primer amplification. The table came from immunoSEQ multiplex PCR; TCRdb's copy has only in-frame clones and leaves some out. V, J and clone size reflect that table, while D and trimming were determined from the DNA. The sample has hundreds of thousands of clones, approximately 90% seen once. Sequencing was performed on PBMCs or T cells enriched from blood (not recorded which). The chain combines TRBV12-3 or TRBV12-4 with TRBJ2-1; tentatively, D is TRBD1 (7 bases). This clonotype was sampled from a woman aged 25 to 39 with acute COVID-19. The DNA for the CDR3 is TGTGCCAGCAGTATCGCGGGACAGCCGCTCTTC. Amino acids: CASSIAGQPLF.